The text below deals with one T cell receptor beta chain. This sample is drawn from a study of blood T cell repertoires in COVID-19. Study context: Acute and convalescent COVID-19 specimens originated in the United States, Italy and Spain. Nucleic acid was either cDNA or gDNA, and it came from T cells, B-cell-depleted T cells, or PBMCs.

V trimming: 2 bases; J trimming: 5 bases; junction bases outside the gene matches: 17. This CDR3 has 18 residues. CDR1 and CDR2 (germline): MNHEY, SMNVEV (reference sequence). As originally analysed: For nucleated cells, counts were estimated from reference gene primer amplification. Assay: immunoSEQ multiplex PCR; the TCRdb copy retains only in-frame clones and omits some. V, J and clone size reflect that table, while D and trimming were determined from the DNA. The profile shows some 140,000 clones, around 73% of them singletons. The sequence was collected from a man between 60 and 70 years old who had recovered from COVID-19. V is TRBV27 and J is TRBJ2-7; 8 positions agree with TRBD1. The specimen sequenced was peripheral blood. CDR3 sequence (DNA): TGTGCCAGCAGTTTAGTTGGTCGTGCCGGGACAGGACTGAACGAGCAGTACTTC. This encodes CASSLVGRAGTGLNEQYF.